This is a list of T cell receptor beta chains from one sample in a study of blood T cell repertoires in COVID-19. The protocol was immunoSEQ multiplex PCR, while the TCRdb copy is restricted to in-frame clones and leaves out a portion. Seen here are about 77,000 clones, 80% observed once, and the top ten hold 4% to 6%. Sequenced: peripheral blood. The receptors shown here come from a woman between 70 and 85 years old with acute or convalescent COVID-19. The CDR3 runs from the conserved cysteine through the conserved F or W. The D gene is left open where the match is weak. The listing skips clone size in some rows; elsewhere it reads once, few, many or a size class.

v_call	clone_size	d_call	j_call	cdr3_aa	cdr3_nt
TRBV19	.	TRBD1	TRBJ1-5	CASSISQGAGNQPQHF	TGTGCCAGTAGTATATCCCAGGGGGCAGGGAATCAGCCCCAGCATTTT
TRBV5-1	.	.	TRBJ2-3	CASSLPGSSTDTQYF	TGCGCCAGCAGCTTGCCAGGGTCTAGCACAGATACGCAGTATTTT
TRBV7-2	.	.	TRBJ2-2	CASSVVASMNTGELFF	TGTGCCAGCAGCGTAGTCGCCAGTATGAACACCGGGGAGCTGTTTTTT
TRBV7-8	.	TRBD2	TRBJ2-1	CASSSRTSGYYNEQFF	TGTGCCAGCAGTTCCCGGACTAGCGGGTATTACAATGAGCAGTTCTTC
TRBV5-6	.	TRBD1	TRBJ1-4	CASSKGQGASNEKLFF	TGTGCCAGCAGCAAAGGACAGGGGGCAAGTAATGAAAAACTGTTTTTT
TRBV4-1	.	.	TRBJ1-5	CASSHSGYQPQHF	TGCGCCAGCAGTCATTCGGGGTATCAGCCCCAGCATTTT
TRBV14	once	.	TRBJ1-4	CASSQTPGSPRNEKLFF	TGTGCCAGCAGCCAGACACCGGGATCCCCTAGGAATGAAAAACTGTTTTTT
TRBV2	.	TRBD1	TRBJ2-1	CASIRDRANEQFF	TGTGCCAGCATCCGGGACAGGGCGAATGAGCAGTTCTTC
TRBV3-1/TRBV3-2	.	.	TRBJ2-3	CASSQTYNTDFGADTQYF	TGTGCCAGCAGCCAAACATATAACACTGACTTCGGGGCAGATACGCAGTATTTT
TRBV18	.	TRBD1	TRBJ2-6	CASSLTGFGANVLTF	TGTGCCAGCTCTCTGACAGGGTTTGGGGCCAACGTCCTGACTTTC
TRBV3-1/TRBV3-2	few	.	TRBJ2-2	CASSQSRAGELFF	TGTGCCAGCAGCCAGTCCAGGGCCGGGGAGCTGTTTTTT
TRBV2	.	.	TRBJ1-3	CASNRLSSGNTIYF	TGTGCCAGCAACAGATTAAGCTCTGGAAACACCATATATTTT
TRBV6-2/TRBV6-3	.	TRBD1	TRBJ1-2	CASSPTTGERSYGYTF	TGTGCCAGCAGCCCTACGACAGGGGAAAGAAGCTATGGCTACACCTTC
TRBV3-1/TRBV3-2	.	TRBD1	TRBJ1-2	CASSPRTGSSYGYTF	TGTGCCAGCAGCCCCCGGACAGGATCCTCGTATGGCTACACCTTC
TRBV3-1/TRBV3-2	.	TRBD2	TRBJ2-2	CASSPSGGSNTGELFF	TGTGCCAGCAGCCCAAGCGGGGGATCGAACACCGGGGAGCTGTTTTTT
TRBV11-2	.	TRBD1	TRBJ1-2	CASSLNRGWSSYTF	TGTGCCAGCAGCTTGAACAGGGGCTGGTCCAGCTACACCTTC